Shown below are 22 T cell receptor beta chains from a single sample sequenced in a study of T cell changes during pregnancy in multiple sclerosis. Sequencing was performed with immunoSEQ multiplex PCR; in TCRdb, only in-frame clones are kept and a portion is missing. The sample holds tens of thousands of clones, about 91% seen once. The sample was CD4+ T cells from peripheral blood mononuclear cells, taken after pregnancy. The receptors derive from a female donor in good health, enrolled as a control in a pregnancy study.

The J gene is TRBJ1-1, the V gene TRBV11-2, with 7 bases identical to TRBD1. With 1 base clipped from V and 0 bases from J, the junction kept 5 bases outside the gene matches. The CDR3 extends over 16 amino acids. From germline, CDR1 is SGHAT and CDR2 FQNNGV. CDR3 DNA sequence: TGTGCCAGCAGCTTAGGAAGGGGGCGGATGAACACTGAAGCTTTCTTT. This codes for CASSLGRGRMNTEAFF.

The chain couples TRBV6-1 to TRBJ2-5, with 7 nucleotides matching TRBD2. V shed 4 bases and J 0 bases; nucleotides not matched to a gene: 2. From germline, CDR1 is MNHNS and CDR2 SASEGT. The CDR3 length is 14 residues. CDR3 sequence: CASSGDYYQETQYF. In DNA, the CDR3 is TGTGCCAGCAGTGGGGACTACTACCAAGAGACCCAGTACTTC.

The V and J genes are TRBV19 and TRBJ1-4; D ambiguous. This CDR3 spans 14 amino acids. The V and J ends lost 3 bases and 0 bases respectively, with 5 bases between them. Germline-derived CDR1 and CDR2 are LNHDA and SQIVND (reference sequence). CDR3 nucleotides: TGTGCCAGTAGTATGGCGGCAACTAATGAAAAACTGTTTTTT. It encodes CASSMAATNEKLFF.

The chain recombines TRBV5-8 with TRBJ2-5; 7 positions match TRBD1. V shed 0 bases and J 5 bases; nucleotides not matched to a gene: 4. CDR3 length: 14 amino acids. The germline CDR1 and CDR2 sequences are SGHTS and YDEGEE. This CDR3 reads CASSLAGTEETQYF. CDR3 in DNA: TGTGCCAGCAGCTTGGCCGGGACAGAGGAGACCCAGTACTTC.

For the CDR3, the DNA is TGTGCCAGCAGCGAACCAGGGGGTCCGGAGACCCAGTACTTC. Protein product: CASSEPGGPETQYF. This chain connects TRBV9 to TRBJ2-5; 7 bases are shared with TRBD1. CDR1 SGDLS and CDR2 YYNGEE come from the germline V gene. Trimming removed 3 bases from V and 5 bases from J; junction bases left unmatched: 7. The CDR3 is 14 amino acids.

V usage is TRBV19 and J usage is TRBJ1-1; 8 bases align to TRBD1. Germline V gene lookup returns CDR1 LNHDA and CDR2 SQIVND (reference sequence). There are 15 residues in the CDR3. Trimming at V came to 5 bases and at J to 5 bases, leaving 10 bases not matched to a gene. Here the CDR3 reads CASSPSDRVGTEAFF. CDR3 bases: TGTGCCAGTAGTCCCTCGGACAGGGTAGGGACTGAAGCTTTCTTT.

The chain has TRBV4-2 and TRBJ1-5; the D is unclear. The CDR3 has 15 residues. Deletions cut 0 bases from V and 1 base from J, with 7 bases between. Germline loops: CDR1 LGHNA, CDR2 YNFKEQ. The CDR3 here is CASSQDIASNQPQHF. The CDR3 nucleotides are TGTGCCAGCAGCCAAGATATAGCGAGCAATCAGCCCCAGCATTTT.

The chain has TRBV6-1 and TRBJ2-1, with 9 positions matching TRBD1. Unmatched junction bases numbered 2, after V lost 5 bases and J lost 15 bases. The CDR3 consists of 10 residues. CDR1 MNHNS and CDR2 SASEGT come from the germline V gene. The CDR3: CASSTGGGFF. The CDR3 bases are TGTGCCAGCAGTACAGGGGGCGGGTTCTTC.

V is TRBV5-1 and J is TRBJ2-1, with 7 bases identical to TRBD1. Germline loops: CDR1 SGHRS, CDR2 YFSETQ. The CDR3 contains 15 residues. V trimming: 0 bases; J trimming: 5 bases; junction bases outside the gene matches: 5. DNA for the CDR3: TGCGCCAGCAGCTTGGCCGGGGACAGCAACAATGAGCAGTTCTTC. This gives the protein CASSLAGDSNNEQFF.

This rearrangement joins TRBV21-1 to TRBJ2-5; TRBD1 is taken as the D call from the table, unchecked against the DNA. TRBV21-1 is a listed pseudogene. The CDR3 covers 15 residues. The chain's CDR3 is CASSTRRTGQETQYF. The CDR3 bases are TGTGCCAGCAGCACACGGAGGACAGGGCAAGAGACCCAGTACTTC.

This CDR3 reads CASSTPDTVLFSPLHF. The CDR3 DNA is TGTGCCAGTAGTACCCCGGACACAGTTCTCTTTTCACCCCTCCACTTT. The chain employs TRBV19 and TRBJ1-6; tentative D call: TRBD1 (5 bases). The CDR3 contains 16 residues. With 4 bases removed from V and 9 bases from J, the gap between germline ends came to 19 bases. Germline CDR1 reads LNHDA; CDR2 reads SQIVND (reference sequence).

The gene calls are TRBV27 and TRBJ1-5; 7 nucleotides align to TRBD1. The V segment lost 6 bases and the J segment 7 bases; nucleotides outside the gene matches: 9. The CDR3 is made up of 14 amino acids. Germline V gene data show CDR1 as MNHEY and CDR2 as SMNVEV (reference sequence). In DNA form, the CDR3 reads TGTGCCAGCAGCCACGACAGGGTCGAACAGCCCCAGCATTTT. It yields the protein CASSHDRVEQPQHF.

V is TRBV19 and J is TRBJ1-6; D possibly corresponds to TRBD1 (5 bases). The CDR3 length is 15 residues. V lost 8 bases and J lost 2, with 13 bases in between. The germline gives CDR1 LNHDA, CDR2 SQIVND (reference sequence). The DNA for the CDR3 is TGTGCCAGTGGCCTGGGGCAAACCTATAATTCACCCCTCCACTTT. Protein sequence: CASGLGQTYNSPLHF.

The rearrangement joins TRBV6-5 to TRBJ2-7; no clear D gene. This CDR3 has 12 amino acids. Germline V gene data show CDR1 as MNHEY and CDR2 as SVGAGI. V was trimmed by 9 bases and J by 2 bases, leaving 11 bases between them. As DNA, the CDR3 is TGTGCCAGTGGCCCGGCGGCCTACGAGCAGTACTTC. Encoded protein: CASGPAAYEQYF.

The chain links TRBV7-6 to TRBJ2-7; TRBD2 agrees at 7 bases. Trimming at V came to 5 bases and at J to 1 base, leaving 11 bases not matched to a gene. Germline-derived CDR1 and CDR2 are SGHVS and FNYEAQ. The CDR3 length is 16 residues. The CDR3 here is CASSALLRGGSYEQYF. The CDR3 DNA reads TGTGCCAGCAGCGCCCTTCTACGCGGGGGATCCTACGAGCAGTACTTC. Looking up the rest from reference TRBV7-6 and TRBJ2-7 gives the full variable domain: GAGVSQSPRYKVTKRGQDVALRCDPISGHVSLYWYRQALGQGPEFLTYFNYEAQQDKSGLPNDRFSAERPEGSISTLTIQRTEQRDSAMYRCASSALLRGGSYEQYFGPGTRLTVT.

This clone was seen only once. The V and J genes are TRBV5-1 and TRBJ1-1; unclear D gene. The CDR3 is 12 residues long. V was trimmed by 5 bases and J by 11 bases, leaving 16 bases between them. Germline CDR1 is SGHRS and CDR2 is YFSETQ. DNA for the CDR3: TGCGCCAGCAGAGGATCAGGCACCGACGCTTTCTTT. It codes for CASRGSGTDAFF.

V gene TRBV5-4 combines with J gene TRBJ2-7; 10 nucleotides line up with TRBD2. This CDR3 has 14 amino acids. The germline CDR1 and CDR2 sequences are SGHNT and YYREEE (reference sequence). V shed 3 bases, J shed 6 bases, and the junction held 6 bases outside the gene matches. CDR3 in DNA: TGTGCCAGCAGCTCAGTAGCGGGGGGAGGCGAGCAGTACTTC. It specifies CASSSVAGGGEQYF.

The rearrangement links TRBV5-8 to TRBJ2-1; TRBD1 aligns across 7 bases. CDR3 size: 13 residues. Trimming cost V 5 bases and J 10 bases; bases outside gene matches: 9. Germline V CDR1 and CDR2: SGHTS, YDEGEE. The CDR3 here is CASRRNRGREQFF. The CDR3 DNA sequence: TGTGCCAGCAGGCGCAACAGGGGACGGGAGCAGTTCTTC.

The V and J genes are TRBV5-6 and TRBJ1-4, with TRBD1 identical over 7 bases. Germline-derived CDR1 and CDR2 are SGHDT and YYEEEE. With V trimmed by 4 bases and J by 8 bases, 5 bases remained unmatched. The CDR3 totals 13 residues. The CDR3 sequence: CASSGTVGEKLFF. The CDR3, as DNA: TGTGCCAGCAGCGGGACAGTTGGGGAAAAACTGTTTTTT.

This clone appeared a single time. The V gene is TRBV5-4, the J gene TRBJ2-6; no clear D. CDR3 length equals 15 residues. Germline-derived CDR1 and CDR2 are SGHNT and YYREEE (reference sequence). Trimming shortened V by 0 bases and J by 4 bases, and 8 bases separated the two germline ends. CDR3 in amino acids: CASSLVSSGANVLTF. The CDR3 DNA is TGTGCCAGCAGCTTGGTTAGTTCGGGGGCCAACGTCCTGACTTTC.

The rearrangement uses TRBV19 and TRBJ2-2, with 10 bases matching TRBD1. Germline V gives CDR1 LNHDA, CDR2 SQIVND (reference sequence). CDR3 size: 14 residues. After removal of 8 bases from V and 5 bases from J, the junction contained 5 bases not matched to a gene. CDR3 nucleotides: TGTGCCAGTCGGGACAGGGGAAATACCGGGGAGCTGTTTTTT. It specifies CASRDRGNTGELFF.

The chain uses TRBV19 and TRBJ2-3; 9 nucleotides align to TRBD2. The CDR3 runs to 16 residues. The junction had 7 bases not matched to a gene; V was cut back by 1 base and J by 5 bases. CDR1 is LNHDA, CDR2 SQIVND, per germline (reference sequence). DNA for the CDR3: TGTGCCAGTAGTATAGCTGGCGGGGGGGCAGGAGATACGCAGTATTTT. As protein: CASSIAGGGAGDTQYF.